Presented here are 32 T cell receptor beta chains from one specimen sequenced in a study of CD8 T cells in Susac syndrome. Random hexamers served to reverse transcribe about 0.5 to 1 ug RNA. From the immunoSEQ multiplex PCR reads, TCRdb called clonotypes with MiXCR, one entry per CDR3 protein. The table has tens of thousands of distinct CDR3 sequences, approximately 96% seen once. The sequenced sample was CD8+ T cells from PBMCs. These receptors came from a human donor with Susac syndrome.

Notes on this clonotype: The junction and the germline gene differ at one end; a read error may be behind it. J is TRBJ2-7 and V is TRBV18, with 10 bases matching TRBD2. The CDR3 is made up of 14 amino acids. Germline loops: CDR1 KGHSH, CDR2 LQKENI. In nucleotides, the CDR3 is TGTGCCAGCTCCCCACTAGCGGGACCCTACGAGCAGTACTTC. Amino acids: CASSPLAGPYEQYF.

This chain links TRBV6-5 with TRBJ2-1, with 7 bases aligning to TRBD1. Trimming cost V 1 base and J 6 bases; bases outside gene matches: 6. This CDR3 region has 15 residues. Germline CDR1 MNHEY, CDR2 SVGAGI. The CDR3, as DNA: TGTGCCAGCAGTTACTACCGGGACAGAATCAATGAGCAGTTCTTC. Translating it yields CASSYYRDRINEQFF.

In DNA form, the CDR3 reads TGCAGTGCGGCGACAGGAGACACTGAAGCTTTCTTT. The encoded protein is CSAATGDTEAFF. V and J are TRBV20-1 and TRBJ1-1, with D possibly being TRBD1 (6 bases). Germline CDR1 and CDR2: DFQATT and SNEGSKA (reference sequence). This CDR3 is built from 12 residues. Trimming stripped 6 bases from V and 3 bases from J, with 11 bases between.

This chain joins TRBV5-6 and TRBJ2-3; D remains ambiguous. Looked up from germline, CDR1 is SGHDT and CDR2 is YYEEEE. V lost 0 bases to trimming and J lost 3 bases, with 8 bases between them. This CDR3 comprises 14 residues. In nucleotides, the CDR3 is TGTGCCAGCAGCTTGGTACTGCAGACAGATACGCAGTATTTT. Protein sequence: CASSLVLQTDTQYF.

This clonotype was observed once. The chain is built from TRBV6-2 or TRBV6-3 and TRBJ1-1, with a weak D call TRBD1 (6 bases). Per the germline V gene, CDR1 is MNHEY and CDR2 is SVGEGT. The CDR3 has 14 amino acids. Between the trimmed V and J ends, which lost 8 bases and 4 bases, there was a span of 17 bases. The CDR3 reads CASGYGTGSTEAFF. The CDR3 nucleotides are TGTGCCAGCGGCTATGGTACAGGGAGCACTGAAGCTTTCTTT.

DNA for the CDR3: TGCAGTGCTAGAGATCCGGGGGGTGTTGAAAAACTGTTTTTT. Its protein is CSARDPGGVEKLFF. The rearrangement joins TRBV20-1 to TRBJ1-4; possibly TRBD1 for D (5 bases). The CDR3 has 14 residues. Germline V gives CDR1 DFQATT, CDR2 SNEGSKA (reference sequence). Trimming cost V 0 bases and J 7 bases, with 12 bases left between them.

Here the CDR3 DNA reads TGCAGCGTTGAAGGGCCCCGAAAAGGTTCGGGCGGCTACACCTTC. Translated: CSVEGPRKGSGGYTF. J is TRBJ1-2 and V is TRBV29-1, with no clear D. V gave up 1 base and J gave up 8 bases, with 20 bases separating them. Germline CDR1 is SQVTM and CDR2 is ANQGSEA. This CDR3 has 15 residues.

V usage is TRBV6-6 and J usage is TRBJ2-5; no clear D. Germline-derived CDR1 and CDR2 are MNHNY and SVGAGI (reference sequence). This CDR3 is 12 amino acids long. V lost 8 bases and J 0 bases, leaving 7 bases between the germline ends. The CDR3, as DNA: TGTGCCAGCGCTCAGTACCAAGAGACCCAGTACTTC. It codes for CASAQYQETQYF.

This chain links TRBV29-1 with TRBJ2-1; 8 bases line up with TRBD1. CDR3 length: 14 residues. Germline loops: CDR1 SQVTM, CDR2 ANQGSEA. V dropped 4 bases and J dropped 4; count of bases not matched to a gene: 6. The CDR3: CSVAGTGFYNEQFF. CDR3 in DNA: TGCAGCGTTGCAGGGACAGGCTTTTACAATGAGCAGTTCTTC.

This chain uses TRBV20-1 with TRBJ1-2; weak D call: TRBD1 (5 bases). The CDR3 is 16 residues long. Trimming cost V 0 bases and J 3 bases, with 17 bases left between them. Germline lookup yields CDR1 DFQATT and CDR2 SNEGSKA (reference sequence). The CDR3 loop reads CSARDRSTEGHYGYTF. The CDR3 nucleotides read TGCAGTGCTAGAGATAGGTCGACAGAGGGACACTATGGCTACACCTTC.

The chain links TRBV5-6 to TRBJ2-7; TRBD2 agrees at 9 bases. CDR3 length: 16 amino acids. Unmatched junction bases numbered 8, after V lost 2 bases and J lost 2 bases. Per germline, CDR1 SGHDT and CDR2 YYEEEE. The CDR3 nucleotides are TGTGCCAGCAGCTTTGGGGGAAGCGGGGGGCCCTACGAGCAGTACGTC. Amino acid sequence: CASSFGGSGGPYEQYV.

The chain combines TRBV15 with TRBJ2-2; D might be TRBD1 (5 bases). This CDR3 is built from 13 residues. Looked up from germline, CDR1 is LNHNV and CDR2 is YYDKDF (reference sequence). V lost 4 bases and J lost 5, with 8 bases in between. The CDR3 sequence: CATSTTGTGELFF. The CDR3 region has the DNA TGTGCCACCAGCACAACAGGTACCGGGGAGCTGTTTTTT.

V and J are TRBV7-8 and TRBJ2-5, with unresolved D. With 3 bases removed from V and 4 bases from J, the gap between germline ends came to 15 bases. The CDR3 is 15 residues long. Germline V CDR1 and CDR2: SGHVS, FQNEAQ. The chain's CDR3 is CASSFPSPSGETQYF. The DNA for the CDR3 is TGTGCCAGCAGCTTCCCCTCACCGAGTGGAGAGACCCAGTACTTC.

V is TRBV5-1 and J is TRBJ2-5; D possibly corresponds to TRBD1 (5 bases). There are 13 residues in the CDR3. Trimming removed 2 bases at V and 3 bases at J, with 8 bases between. The germline V gene has CDR1 SGHRS and CDR2 YFSETQ. The CDR3 DNA sequence: TGCGCCAGCAGCTTATTAGGGGAAGAGACCCAGTACTTC. This sequence encodes CASSLLGEETQYF.

CDR3 nucleotide sequence: TGTGCCAGCAGCCGCCGGACAGGGGGCATGTCACCCCTCCACTTT. Residues: CASSRRTGGMSPLHF. V gene TRBV11-2 combines with J gene TRBJ1-6; 11 nucleotides match TRBD1. The CDR3 has 15 residues. Germline values: CDR1 SGHAT, CDR2 FQNNGV. V shed 5 bases, J shed 10 bases, and the junction held 7 bases outside the gene matches.

The V call is TRBV2, the J call TRBJ2-1; 7 nucleotides line up with TRBD1. The CDR3 loop spans 12 amino acids. With V trimmed by 6 bases and J by 4 bases, 0 bases remained unmatched. CDR1 and CDR2 (germline): SNHLY, FYNNEI. CDR3 sequence reads: CASRTGYNEQFF. The CDR3, as DNA: TGTGCCAGCAGGACAGGGTACAATGAGCAGTTCTTC.

The chain couples TRBV5-6 to TRBJ2-7; weak D call: TRBD1 (5 bases). The V gene lost 4 bases and the J gene lost 0 bases, with 20 bases spanning the gap. The germline CDR1 and CDR2 sequences are SGHDT and YYEEEE. The CDR3 sequence is 17 residues long. The CDR3 protein is CASSPRINRGISYEQYF. As DNA, the CDR3 is TGTGCCAGCAGCCCCCGAATTAATAGGGGCATCTCCTACGAGCAGTACTTC.

V and J are TRBV4-2 and TRBJ1-2; possible D gene TRBD1, 6 bases. The germline V and J ends were trimmed by 0 bases and 3 bases, with 8 bases remaining between them. Per the germline V gene, CDR1 is LGHNA and CDR2 is YNFKEQ. The CDR3 loop spans 14 amino acids. CDR3 DNA: TGTGCCAGCAGCCAAGAATCAGGGGACTATGGCTACACCTTC. This sequence encodes CASSQESGDYGYTF.

V is TRBV20-1 and J is TRBJ1-5; 7 bases match TRBD1. V trimming: 6 bases; J trimming: 2 bases; junction bases outside the gene matches: 7. CDR3 length equals 14 residues. Germline lookup yields CDR1 DFQATT and CDR2 SNEGSKA (reference sequence). The chain's CDR3 is CSASQGMGNQPQHF. CDR3 in DNA: TGCAGTGCCTCACAGGGGATGGGCAATCAGCCCCAGCATTTT.

The V call is TRBV6-5, the J call TRBJ1-2; weak D call: TRBD1 (6 bases). This CDR3 has 12 amino acids. Germline values: CDR1 MNHEY, CDR2 SVGAGI. The V end was cut by 5 bases, the J end by 11 bases, with 15 bases between. For the CDR3, the DNA is TGTGCCAGCAGTCACGGACAGAGCCTGTACACCTTC. Its protein product is CASSHGQSLYTF.

The chain is built from TRBV6-2 or TRBV6-3 and TRBJ1-1; perhaps TRBD1 as D (5 bases). CDR3 size: 15 residues. CDR1 MNHEY and CDR2 SVGEGT come from the germline V gene. The germline V and J ends were trimmed by 2 bases and 5 bases, with 15 bases remaining between them. The CDR3 sequence is CASSYNAQGGTEAFF. DNA of the CDR3: TGTGCCAGCAGTTACAATGCGCAGGGAGGGACTGAAGCTTTCTTT.

The rearrangement joins TRBV7-6 to TRBJ2-3; D may be TRBD1 (5 bases). The V end lost 2 bases, the J end lost 6 bases, and 9 bases lay between the germline ends. Germline V lookup: CDR1 SGHVS, CDR2 FNYEAQ. The CDR3 has 13 residues. CDR3 region: CASSLLGQDTQYF. The CDR3 nucleotides are TGTGCCAGCAGCTTATTGGGGCAGGATACGCAGTATTTT.

This clonotype was found once. The J gene is TRBJ1-2, the V gene TRBV29-1; the D is unclear. Between the trimmed V and J ends, which lost 1 base and 8 bases, there was a span of 17 bases. This CDR3 region has 14 residues. CDR1 SQVTM and CDR2 ANQGSEA come from the germline V gene. CDR3: CSVEAPNTVRGYTF. The DNA of the CDR3 is TGCAGCGTTGAAGCCCCTAATACTGTAAGGGGCTACACCTTC.

The rearrangement joins TRBV5-1 to TRBJ2-6; possibly TRBD1 for D (6 bases). The germline V and J ends were trimmed by 2 bases and 1 base, with 10 bases remaining between them. The germline V gene encodes CDR1 SGHRS and CDR2 YFSETQ. The CDR3 consists of 16 residues. Written as DNA, the CDR3 is TGCGCCAGCAGCTTAAAGGACAGATCTGGGGCCAACGTCCTGACTTTC. Residues: CASSLKDRSGANVLTF.

J is TRBJ2-3 and V is TRBV3-1; no clear D gene. Germline-derived CDR1 and CDR2 are LGHDT and YNNKEL (reference sequence). The CDR3 runs to 14 residues. Trimming cost V 1 base and J 1 base, with 6 bases left between them. The CDR3 DNA sequence: TGTGCCAGCAGCCAAGTGGGCGGCACAGATACGCAGTATTTT. This translates into CASSQVGGTDTQYF.

The chain links TRBV6-4 to TRBJ2-3; 10 bases line up with TRBD1. The CDR3 is 14 amino acids. The germline V gene encodes CDR1 MRHNA and CDR2 SNTAGT. The V segment lost 3 bases and the J segment 4 bases; nucleotides outside the gene matches: 1. This CDR3 reads CASSEGQGSDTQYF. DNA for the CDR3: TGTGCCAGCAGTGAGGGACAGGGGTCAGATACGCAGTATTTT.

The V call is TRBV7-9, the J call TRBJ1-1; possible D gene TRBD1, 6 bases. The germline V gene encodes CDR1 SEHNR and CDR2 FQNEAQ (reference sequence). The CDR3 is made up of 16 amino acids. V was trimmed by 1 base and J by 1 base, leaving 13 bases between them. The CDR3 spells CASSLVGAVKNTEAFF. CDR3 coding DNA: TGTGCCAGCAGCTTAGTGGGGGCAGTAAAGAACACTGAAGCTTTCTTT.

This clonotype was detected once. The J gene is TRBJ2-1, the V gene TRBV29-1; the match to TRBD2 covers 7 bases. The V segment lost 5 bases and the J segment 4 bases; nucleotides outside the gene matches: 5. CDR1 and CDR2 (germline): SQVTM, ANQGSEA. The CDR3 loop spans 13 amino acids. Written as DNA, the CDR3 is TGCAGCGTTAGGTCTAGCGGTTACAATGAGCAGTTCTTC. Translation gives CSVRSSGYNEQFF.

The chain combines TRBV12-3 or TRBV12-4 with TRBJ1-1; no clear D gene. The CDR3 consists of 12 residues. The V and J ends lost 6 bases and 6 bases respectively, with 11 bases between them. CDR3 region: CASSRRSSEAFF. The CDR3 DNA is TGTGCCAGCAGCCGCAGATCATCTGAAGCTTTCTTT.

The chain uses TRBV7-9 and TRBJ2-1; 12 positions agree with TRBD2. The CDR3 length is 16 residues. V trimming: 0 bases; J trimming: 5 bases; junction bases outside the gene matches: 2. The germline CDR1 and CDR2 sequences are SEHNR and FQNEAQ (reference sequence). CDR3 in DNA: TGTGCCAGCAGCTTAGCCCCTAGCGGGGGGGACAATGAGCAGTTCTTC. As protein: CASSLAPSGGDNEQFF.

Worth noting for this clonotype: The final CDR3 position lacks the conserved phenylalanine or tryptophan, pointing to a likely read error. This chain links TRBV29-1 with TRBJ1-1; D remains unclear. Germline V CDR1 and CDR2: SQVTM, ANQGSEA. The V and J ends lost 6 bases and 0 bases respectively, with 8 bases between them. The CDR3 length is 12 residues. The CDR3 reads CSVIGLNTEAFL. CDR3 DNA sequence: TGCAGCGTCATCGGCCTGAACACTGAAGCTTTCTTG.

In its sample, this clonotype was seen once. The chain employs TRBV7-8 and TRBJ2-5; 11 nucleotides line up with TRBD2. Looked up from germline, CDR1 is SGHVS and CDR2 is FQNEAQ. J gave up 5 bases and V 1 base, and 3 bases lay outside the gene matches. The CDR3 is 15 amino acids. DNA for the CDR3: TGTGCCAGCAGCTTAGTAGCGGGAGGGCCGGAGACCCAGTACTTC. Amino acids: CASSLVAGGPETQYF.